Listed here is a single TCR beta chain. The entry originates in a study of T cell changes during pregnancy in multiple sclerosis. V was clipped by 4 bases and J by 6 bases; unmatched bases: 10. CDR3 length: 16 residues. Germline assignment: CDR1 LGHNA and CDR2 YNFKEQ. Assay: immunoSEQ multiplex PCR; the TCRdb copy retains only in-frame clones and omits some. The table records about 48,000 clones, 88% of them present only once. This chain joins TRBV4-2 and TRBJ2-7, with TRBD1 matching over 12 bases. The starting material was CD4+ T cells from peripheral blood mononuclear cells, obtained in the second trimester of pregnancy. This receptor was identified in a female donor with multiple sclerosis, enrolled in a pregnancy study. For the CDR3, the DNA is TGTGCCAGCAGCCCGCCCCCGGGACAGGGGGCTTTCGAGCAGTACTTC. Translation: CASSPPPGQGAFEQYF.